This T cell receptor beta chain came from a study of blood T cells in healthy people across ages. General study results and limits: Long-lived donors carried more naive CD4+ cells and greater diversity than aged donors.

In regard to this clonotype: The target antigen is unknown.

Alongside a J-beta primer mix, a sample-barcoded 5' primer served in a second PCR lasting roughly 6 to 11 cycles. MiXCR, run by TCRdb on the 5' RACE reads, gives a single entry per CDR3 protein. The top ten hold 17% of the sample, which has around 870,000 distinct CDR3 sequences, under 30% seen once. The CDR3 contains 14 residues. Looked up from germline, CDR1 is SEHNR and CDR2 is FQNEAQ (reference sequence). V was shortened by 4 bases and J by 7 bases, with 16 bases between the two germline ends. Sequenced material: blood. The V gene is TRBV7-9, the J gene TRBJ1-1, with D possibly matching TRBD1 (5 bases). This clonotype was sampled from a woman aged 80 or over in good health. The CDR3 region is CASSSTEQGIEAFF. In DNA form, the CDR3 reads TGTGCCAGCAGCTCAACGGAGCAGGGAATTGAAGCTTTCTTT.